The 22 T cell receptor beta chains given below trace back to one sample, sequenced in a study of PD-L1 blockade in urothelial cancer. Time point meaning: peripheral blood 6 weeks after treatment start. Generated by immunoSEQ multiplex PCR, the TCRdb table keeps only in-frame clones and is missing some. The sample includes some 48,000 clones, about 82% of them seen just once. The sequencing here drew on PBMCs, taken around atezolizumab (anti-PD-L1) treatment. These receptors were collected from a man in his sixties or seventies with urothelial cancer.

The DNA for the CDR3 is TGTGCCTGGAGCTCCCAGGGGGGGACAGGGGCCCACGAGCAGTACTTC. Its translation is CAWSSQGGTGAHEQYF. The chain joins TRBV30 to TRBJ2-7; 10 nucleotides align to TRBD1. J gave up 5 bases and V 3 bases, and 13 bases lay outside the gene matches. CDR3 length: 16 amino acids. The germline CDR1 and CDR2 sequences are GTSNPN and SVGIG (reference sequence).

CDR3 protein: CASLQTGSTGELFF. DNA for the CDR3: TGTGCCAGCCTGCAAACAGGGTCCACCGGGGAGCTGTTTTTT. J is TRBJ2-2 and V is TRBV19, with a tentative D call TRBD1 (6 bases). CDR1 and CDR2 from the germline V gene are LNHDA and SQIVND (reference sequence). V lost 9 bases, J lost 4 bases, and 15 bases lay in between. The CDR3 contains 14 residues.

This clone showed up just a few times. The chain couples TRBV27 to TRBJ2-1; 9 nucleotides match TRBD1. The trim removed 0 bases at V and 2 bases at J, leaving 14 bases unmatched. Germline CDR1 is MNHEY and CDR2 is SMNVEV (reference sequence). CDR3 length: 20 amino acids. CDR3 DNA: TGTGCCAGCAGTTTATCGGGACAGGGCCCTTCCGCAACGGCCTACAATGAGCAGTTCTTC. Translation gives CASSLSGQGPSATAYNEQFF.

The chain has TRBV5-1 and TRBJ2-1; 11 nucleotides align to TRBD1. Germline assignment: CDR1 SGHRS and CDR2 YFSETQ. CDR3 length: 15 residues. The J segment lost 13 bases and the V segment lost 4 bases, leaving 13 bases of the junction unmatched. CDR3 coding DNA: TGCGCCAGCAGCCTATCCGGACAGGGGGCGAACCCCCAGTTCTTC. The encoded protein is CASSLSGQGANPQFF.

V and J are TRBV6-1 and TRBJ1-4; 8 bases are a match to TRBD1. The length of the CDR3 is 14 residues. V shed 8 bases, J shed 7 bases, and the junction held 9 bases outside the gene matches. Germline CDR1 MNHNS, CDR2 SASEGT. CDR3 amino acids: CASRPAGGIEKLFF. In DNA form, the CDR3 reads TGTGCCAGCCGACCGGCAGGGGGCATTGAAAAACTGTTTTTT.

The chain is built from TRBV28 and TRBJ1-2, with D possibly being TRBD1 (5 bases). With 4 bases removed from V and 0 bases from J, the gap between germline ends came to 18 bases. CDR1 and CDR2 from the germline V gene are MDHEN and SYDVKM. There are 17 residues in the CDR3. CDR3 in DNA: TGTGCCAGCAGTTCCCTCGGGTGGGGGGGGACTAACTATGGCTACACCTTC. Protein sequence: CASSSLGWGGTNYGYTF.

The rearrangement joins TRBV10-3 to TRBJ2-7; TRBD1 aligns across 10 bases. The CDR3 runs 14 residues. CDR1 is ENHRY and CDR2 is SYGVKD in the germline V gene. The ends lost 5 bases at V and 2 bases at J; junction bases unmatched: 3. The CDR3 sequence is CAISTGTGAYEQYF. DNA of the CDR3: TGTGCCATCAGTACCGGGACAGGGGCCTACGAGCAGTACTTC.

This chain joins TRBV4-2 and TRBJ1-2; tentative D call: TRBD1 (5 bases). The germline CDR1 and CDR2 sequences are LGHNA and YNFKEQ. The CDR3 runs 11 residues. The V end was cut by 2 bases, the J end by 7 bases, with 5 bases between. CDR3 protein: CASSQRGGYTF. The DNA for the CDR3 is TGTGCCAGCAGCCAAAGGGGTGGCTACACCTTC.

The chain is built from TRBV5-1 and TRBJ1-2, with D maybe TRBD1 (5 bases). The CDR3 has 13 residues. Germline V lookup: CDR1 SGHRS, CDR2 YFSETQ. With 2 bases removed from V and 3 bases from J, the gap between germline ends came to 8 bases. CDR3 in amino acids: CASSFGGDYGYTF. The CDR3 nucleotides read TGCGCCAGCAGCTTCGGGGGGGACTATGGCTACACCTTC.

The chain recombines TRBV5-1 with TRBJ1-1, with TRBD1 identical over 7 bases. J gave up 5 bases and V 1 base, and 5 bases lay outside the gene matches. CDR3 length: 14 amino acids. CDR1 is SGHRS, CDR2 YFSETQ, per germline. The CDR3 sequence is CASSLTGAGTEAFF. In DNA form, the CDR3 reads TGCGCCAGCAGCTTGACAGGGGCTGGGACTGAAGCTTTCTTT.

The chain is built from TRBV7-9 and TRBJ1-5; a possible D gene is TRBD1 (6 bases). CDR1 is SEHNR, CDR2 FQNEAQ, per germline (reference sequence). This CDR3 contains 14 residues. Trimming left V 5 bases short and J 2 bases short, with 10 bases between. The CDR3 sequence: CASSQGGRNQPQHF. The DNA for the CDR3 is TGTGCCAGCAGCCAAGGGGGTCGCAATCAGCCCCAGCATTTT.

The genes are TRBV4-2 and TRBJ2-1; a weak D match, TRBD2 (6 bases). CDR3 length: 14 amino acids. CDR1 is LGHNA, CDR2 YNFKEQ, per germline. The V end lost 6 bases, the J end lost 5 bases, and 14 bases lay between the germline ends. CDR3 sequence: CASRAAVADNEQFF. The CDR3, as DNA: TGTGCCAGCAGAGCCGCGGTAGCGGACAATGAGCAGTTCTTC.

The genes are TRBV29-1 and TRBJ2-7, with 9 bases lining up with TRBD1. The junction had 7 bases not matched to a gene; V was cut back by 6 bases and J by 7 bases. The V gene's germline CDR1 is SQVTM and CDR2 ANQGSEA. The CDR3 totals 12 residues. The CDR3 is CSVGQGKGEQYF. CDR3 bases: TGCAGCGTGGGACAGGGAAAAGGGGAGCAGTACTTC.

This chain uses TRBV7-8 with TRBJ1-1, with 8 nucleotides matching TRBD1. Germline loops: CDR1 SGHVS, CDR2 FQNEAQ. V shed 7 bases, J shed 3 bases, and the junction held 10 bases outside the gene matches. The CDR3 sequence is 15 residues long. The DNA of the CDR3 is TGTGCCAGCATATGGACAGGGAATGTGGACACTGAAGCTTTCTTT. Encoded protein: CASIWTGNVDTEAFF.

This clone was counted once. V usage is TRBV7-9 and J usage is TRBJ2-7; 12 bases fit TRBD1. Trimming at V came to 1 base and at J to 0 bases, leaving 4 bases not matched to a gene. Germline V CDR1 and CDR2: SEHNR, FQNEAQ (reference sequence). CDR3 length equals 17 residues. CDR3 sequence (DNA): TGTGCCAGCAGCTTAGGCCAGGGACAGGGGGCCTCCTACGAGCAGTACTTC. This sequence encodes CASSLGQGQGASYEQYF.

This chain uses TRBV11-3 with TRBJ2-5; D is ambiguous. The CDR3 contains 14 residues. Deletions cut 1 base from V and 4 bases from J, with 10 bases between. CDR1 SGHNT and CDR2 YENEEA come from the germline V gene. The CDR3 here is CASSLGAATETQYF. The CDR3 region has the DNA TGTGCCAGCAGCTTAGGGGCAGCCACAGAGACCCAGTACTTC.

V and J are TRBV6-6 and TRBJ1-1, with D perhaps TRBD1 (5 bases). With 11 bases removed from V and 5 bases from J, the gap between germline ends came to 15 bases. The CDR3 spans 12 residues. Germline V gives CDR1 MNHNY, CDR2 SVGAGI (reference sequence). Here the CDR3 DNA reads TGTGCCCATGGGCAGGGATTTACTGAAGCTTTCTTT. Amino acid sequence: CAHGQGFTEAFF.

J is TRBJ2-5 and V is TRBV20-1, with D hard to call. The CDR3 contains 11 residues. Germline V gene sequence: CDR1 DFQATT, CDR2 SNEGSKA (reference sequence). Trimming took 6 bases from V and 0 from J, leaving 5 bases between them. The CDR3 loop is CSAEYQETQYF. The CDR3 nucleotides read TGCAGTGCGGAGTACCAAGAGACCCAGTACTTC.

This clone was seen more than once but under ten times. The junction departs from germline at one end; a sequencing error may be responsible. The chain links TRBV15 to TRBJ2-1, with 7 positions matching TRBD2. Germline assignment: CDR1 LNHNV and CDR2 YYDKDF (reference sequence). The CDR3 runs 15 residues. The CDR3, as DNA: TGTGCCACCAGCAGAGATGTGCGGGAGATGGAGCTGCTAATCTTC. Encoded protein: CATSRDVREMELLIF. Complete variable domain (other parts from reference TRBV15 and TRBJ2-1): DAMVIQNPRYQVTQFGKPVTLSCSQTLNHNVMYWYQQKSSQAPKLLFHYYDKDFNNEADTPDNFQSRRPNTSFCFLDIRSPGLGDTAMYLCATSRDVREMELLIFGPGTRLTVL.

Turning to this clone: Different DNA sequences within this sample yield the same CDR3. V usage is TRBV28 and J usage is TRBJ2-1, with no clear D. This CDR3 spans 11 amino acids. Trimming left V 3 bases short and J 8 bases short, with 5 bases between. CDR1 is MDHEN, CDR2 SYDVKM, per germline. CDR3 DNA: TGTGCCAGCAGTTTGCGAGATGAGCAGTTCTTC. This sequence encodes CASSLRDEQFF.

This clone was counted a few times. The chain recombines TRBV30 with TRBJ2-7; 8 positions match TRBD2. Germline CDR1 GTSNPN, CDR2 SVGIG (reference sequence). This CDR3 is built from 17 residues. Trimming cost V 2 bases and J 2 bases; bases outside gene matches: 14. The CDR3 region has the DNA TGTGCCTGGAGTCCCCCGCCTCGACTAGCGAGAACCTACGAGCAGTACTTC. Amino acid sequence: CAWSPPPRLARTYEQYF.

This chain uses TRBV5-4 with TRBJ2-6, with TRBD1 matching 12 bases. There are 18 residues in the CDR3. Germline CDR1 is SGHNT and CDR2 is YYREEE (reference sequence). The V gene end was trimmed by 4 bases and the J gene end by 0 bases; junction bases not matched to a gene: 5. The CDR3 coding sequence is TGTGCCAGCAGCGGGGACAGGGGGCCCTACTCTGGGGCCAACGTCCTGACTTTC. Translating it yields CASSGDRGPYSGANVLTF.